The rows below give T cell receptor beta chains drawn from one sample of a study of blood T cell repertoires in COVID-19. Profiling relied on immunoSEQ multiplex PCR, and the TCRdb table lists in-frame clones only, not all of them. This sample has 150,000 to 200,000 clones, with approximately 90% found just once. Material for sequencing was peripheral blood. The receptors were gathered from a middle-aged man with active or convalescent COVID-19. Both conserved end residues are part of each CDR3. Each record gives: D gene, V gene, J gene, clone size, CDR3 protein, CDR3 DNA. The D gene is left open where the match is weak. Clone size is not always given. Where it is, it says once, few, many or a class for expanded clones.

TRBD1	TRBV29-1	TRBJ1-2	-	CSVAGQGAMGDGYTF	TGCAGCGTTGCAGGACAGGGGGCCATGGGGGATGGCTACACCTTC
-	TRBV18	TRBJ2-7	-	CASSPQNRQAWVHEQYF	TGTGCCAGCTCACCACAAAACCGACAGGCGTGGGTCCACGAGCAGTACTTC
-	TRBV19	TRBJ2-2	once	CASSIQGNTGELFF	TGTGCCAGTAGTATACAGGGCAACACCGGGGAGCTGTTTTTT
-	TRBV28	TRBJ2-1	-	CASSRGLGGEQFF	TGTGCCAGCAGTCGGGGTTTGGGAGGTGAGCAGTTCTTC
-	TRBV25-1	TRBJ2-1	once	CASTIFGNNEQFF	TGTGCCAGTACAATCTTCGGGAACAATGAGCAGTTCTTC
TRBD1	TRBV7-2	TRBJ1-1	-	CASSLISGTGAGETEAFF	TGTGCCAGCAGCTTAATTTCGGGTACAGGGGCAGGGGAAACTGAAGCTTTCTTT
-	TRBV9	TRBJ1-3	-	CASSVAGLGNTIYF	TGTGCCAGCAGCGTAGCCGGGTTGGGAAACACCATATATTTT
-	TRBV27	TRBJ2-2	-	CASRVLRDKNTGELFF	TGTGCCAGCAGAGTCCTACGGGACAAGAACACCGGGGAGCTGTTTTTT
-	TRBV6-5	TRBJ1-5	-	CASRRGYIQPQHF	TGTGCCAGCAGACGGGGGTATATTCAGCCCCAGCATTTT
-	TRBV5-4	TRBJ2-1	-	CASSLEPGEGYEQFF	TGTGCCAGCAGCTTGGAGCCGGGAGAAGGATATGAGCAGTTCTTC
TRBD2	TRBV5-1	TRBJ2-7	-	CASSLGLLAGVSYYEQYF	TGCGCCAGCAGCTTGGGCCTACTAGCGGGAGTCTCCTACTACGAGCAGTACTTC
TRBD1	TRBV7-2	TRBJ2-7	-	CASSPSTGTGFYEQYF	TGTGCCAGCAGCCCCTCGACCGGGACAGGGTTTTACGAGCAGTACTTC